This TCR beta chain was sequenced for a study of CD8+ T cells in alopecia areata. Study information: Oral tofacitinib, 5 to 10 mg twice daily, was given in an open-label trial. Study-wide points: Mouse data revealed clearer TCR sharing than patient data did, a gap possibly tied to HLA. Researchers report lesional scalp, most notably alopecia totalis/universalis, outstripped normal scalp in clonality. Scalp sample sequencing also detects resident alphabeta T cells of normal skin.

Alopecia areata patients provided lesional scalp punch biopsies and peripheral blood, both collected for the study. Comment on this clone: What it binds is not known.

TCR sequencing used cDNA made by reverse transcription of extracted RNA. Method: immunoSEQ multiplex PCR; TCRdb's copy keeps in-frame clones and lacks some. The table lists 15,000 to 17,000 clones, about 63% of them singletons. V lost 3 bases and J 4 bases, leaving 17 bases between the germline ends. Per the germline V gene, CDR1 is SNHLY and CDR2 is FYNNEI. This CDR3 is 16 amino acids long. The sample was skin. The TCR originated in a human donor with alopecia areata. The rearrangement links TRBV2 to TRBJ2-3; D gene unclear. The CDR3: CASSEGLIPPSDTQYF. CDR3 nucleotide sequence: TGTGCCAGCAGTGAGGGGTTAATTCCGCCTTCAGATACGCAGTATTTT.